The source of this T cell receptor (beta chain) is a study of identical twins. The CDR3 runs 12 residues. CDR1 is DFQATT and CDR2 is SNEGSKA in the germline V gene (reference sequence). V was shortened by 8 bases and J by 5 bases, with 12 bases between the two germline ends. It was template switching that added a universal primer site, and there were unique molecular identifiers on the cDNA. Via MiXCR, TCRdb re-called the 5' RACE reads, giving one row per CDR3 protein. The table shows around 680,000 distinct CDR3 sequences, with around 8.3% occurring only once. These sequences were also reported in another study, on yellow fever vaccine responses in identical twins.

This chain connects TRBV20-1 to TRBJ2-2, with D possibly TRBD1 on 6 matching bases. Material: PBMCs. This sequence originates from a woman aged 18-29 years in good health. The CDR3 region has the DNA TGCAGTACTACAGGGCCGACCGGGGAGCTGTTTTTT. Protein: CSTTGPTGELFF.